One T cell receptor beta chain is described in this entry. The record originates from a study of blood T cell repertoires in COVID-19. Study-wide context: Acute and convalescent COVID-19 specimens originated in the United States, Italy and Spain. T cells, B-cell-depleted T cells, or PBMCs provided the cDNA or gDNA that served as material.

Original data processing: Amplification from reference gene primers served as the basis for estimated nucleated cell counts. Repertoires were generated with immunoSEQ multiplex PCR, while TCRdb's copy carries only in-frame clones and drops some. That table furnishes V, J and clone size, whereas the DNA furnished D and trimming. The repertoire consists of about 64,000 clones, with just over 85% occurring once and the leading ten covering roughly 1.2%. CDR3 size: 15 residues. CDR1 is MNHEY, CDR2 SVGAGI, per germline. V was clipped by 6 bases and J by 7 bases, with 18 bases between them. This rearrangement joins TRBV6-5 to TRBJ2-2; TRBD2 is a possible D gene (7 bases). This TCR derives from a man aged 40-50 years with acute or convalescent COVID-19. The sequenced material came from peripheral blood. As DNA, the CDR3 is TGTGCCAGCAGAGCCGGCGGGGGCCGGGGCGGGGAGCTGTTTTTT. Residues: CASRAGGGRGGELFF.